Listed below are T cell receptor beta chains from one sample, sequenced in a study of identical twins. TCRdb re-analysed the 5' RACE reads in MiXCR, keeping a single row per CDR3 protein. The sample carries approximately 300,000 distinct CDR3 sequences, roughly 9% recorded once. This same sample was also part of a study on yellow fever vaccine responses in identical twins.

The sample consisted of CD8+ T cells sorted from blood. The receptors were gathered from a woman in her late teens or twenties in good health. The CDR3 runs from the conserved cysteine through the conserved F or W. Each record gives: D gene, J gene, clone size, V gene, CDR3 DNA, CDR3 protein. A D gene is named only where the DNA matches it firmly. Part of the rows lack a size; the others show once, few, many or a class for expanded clones.

D gene: .; J gene: TRBJ2-3; clone size: few; V gene: TRBV5-1; CDR3 DNA: TGCGCCAGCGCCCACTCACACCCAGATACGCAGTATTTT; CDR3 protein: CASAHSHPDTQYF
D gene: TRBD2; J gene: TRBJ2-2; clone size: .; V gene: TRBV4-1; CDR3 DNA: TGCGCCAGCAGCCAAGAGTTGGGGGGACTAGCGGGAGAGCCAAACACCGGGGAGCTGTTTTTT; CDR3 protein: CASSQELGGLAGEPNTGELFF
D gene: .; J gene: TRBJ2-1; clone size: few; V gene: TRBV3-1; CDR3 DNA: TGTGCCAGCAGCCCCCACCTTAGCGAAGCCTCCTACAATGAGCAGTTCTTC; CDR3 protein: CASSPHLSEASYNEQFF
D gene: .; J gene: TRBJ2-1; clone size: .; V gene: TRBV4-3; CDR3 DNA: TGCGCCAACAGCCGTCTGCAGCTAGCGGAGCAGTTCTTC; CDR3 protein: CANSRLQLAEQFF
D gene: .; J gene: TRBJ2-1; clone size: many; V gene: TRBV5-1; CDR3 DNA: TGCGCCAGCAGCTTGGGCTATGAGCAGTTCTTC; CDR3 protein: CASSLGYEQFF
D gene: .; J gene: TRBJ2-7; clone size: .; V gene: TRBV27; CDR3 DNA: TGTGCCAGCAGTTCTCTAACCGGACAGCTCTACGAGCAGTACTTC; CDR3 protein: CASSSLTGQLYEQYF
D gene: TRBD2; J gene: TRBJ2-3; clone size: few; V gene: TRBV11-2; CDR3 DNA: TGTGCCAGCAGCCCCTACCCCCGGGCTAGCGGGAGAGACTTCACAGATACGCAGTATTTT; CDR3 protein: CASSPYPRASGRDFTDTQYF
D gene: .; J gene: TRBJ1-2; clone size: .; V gene: TRBV24-1; CDR3 DNA: TGTGCCACCAGTGATTTAGGCAGGGACTATGGCTACACCTTC; CDR3 protein: CATSDLGRDYGYTF
D gene: TRBD2; J gene: TRBJ2-5; clone size: few; V gene: TRBV6-2/TRBV6-3; CDR3 DNA: TGTGCCAGCAGTCAACGACTAGCGGGGTACCAAGAGACCCAGTACTTC; CDR3 protein: CASSQRLAGYQETQYF
D gene: .; J gene: TRBJ2-3; clone size: many; V gene: TRBV5-6; CDR3 DNA: TGTGCCAGCAGCGGGACAATGAGCACAGATACGCAGTATTTT; CDR3 protein: CASSGTMSTDTQYF
D gene: TRBD2; J gene: TRBJ2-7; clone size: many; V gene: TRBV20-1; CDR3 DNA: TGCAGTGCTAGAGGTGCTAGCGGACTCTACGAGCAGTACTTC; CDR3 protein: CSARGASGLYEQYF
D gene: TRBD1; J gene: TRBJ1-4; clone size: .; V gene: TRBV7-9; CDR3 DNA: TGTGCCAGCAGCGAACGACAGGGAGTCGAGGAAAAACTGTTTTTT; CDR3 protein: CASSERQGVEEKLFF
D gene: TRBD1; J gene: TRBJ2-2; clone size: few; V gene: TRBV5-5; CDR3 DNA: TGTGCCAGCAGCGGCACACAGGGGATTGGGGAGCTGTTTTTT; CDR3 protein: CASSGTQGIGELFF
D gene: TRBD2; J gene: TRBJ2-3; clone size: many; V gene: TRBV6-2/TRBV6-3; CDR3 DNA: TGTGCCAGCAGTTACTCGAGCGGGAGCCCAGATACGCAGTATTTT; CDR3 protein: CASSYSSGSPDTQYF
D gene: TRBD2; J gene: TRBJ2-7; clone size: .; V gene: TRBV28; CDR3 DNA: TGTGCCAGCAGTTTATTAGGCGGGAGGTTCTACGAGCAGTACTTC; CDR3 protein: CASSLLGGRFYEQYF
D gene: TRBD1; J gene: TRBJ1-2; clone size: few; V gene: TRBV7-8; CDR3 DNA: TGTGCCAGCAGCTCCTGGAATTCCGGGACAGCCTATGGCGGCTACACCTTC; CDR3 protein: CASSSWNSGTAYGGYTF
D gene: .; J gene: TRBJ2-7; clone size: .; V gene: TRBV11-2; CDR3 DNA: TGTGCCAGCAGCCCGATGGCGTTTCCCTACGAGCAGTACTTC; CDR3 protein: CASSPMAFPYEQYF
D gene: .; J gene: TRBJ2-1; clone size: few; V gene: TRBV27; CDR3 DNA: TGTGCCAGCAGTTTACTTGGGGCCTACAATGAGCAGTTCTTC; CDR3 protein: CASSLLGAYNEQFF
D gene: TRBD1; J gene: TRBJ2-7; clone size: many; V gene: TRBV5-1; CDR3 DNA: TGCGCCAGCAGCTCCGGGACAGGAAAGATCGAGCAGTACTTC; CDR3 protein: CASSSGTGKIEQYF
D gene: .; J gene: TRBJ2-7; clone size: many; V gene: TRBV7-2; CDR3 DNA: TGTGCCAGCAGCCTTTTGGGACCTAACTACGAGCAGTACTTC; CDR3 protein: CASSLLGPNYEQYF
D gene: .; J gene: TRBJ2-1; clone size: few; V gene: TRBV6-1; CDR3 DNA: TGTGCCAGCAATCTTGGGAGAAATGAGCAGTTCTTC; CDR3 protein: CASNLGRNEQFF
D gene: .; J gene: TRBJ2-2; clone size: .; V gene: TRBV20-1; CDR3 DNA: TGCAGTGCTAGGGAGCTTGGATCGTCCGGGGAGCTGTTTTTT; CDR3 protein: CSARELGSSGELFF
D gene: .; J gene: TRBJ2-7; clone size: many; V gene: TRBV27; CDR3 DNA: TGTGCCAGCAGTTTCCGGGACCGTCCTGGGTCCTACGAGCAGTACTTC; CDR3 protein: CASSFRDRPGSYEQYF
D gene: .; J gene: TRBJ2-1; clone size: few; V gene: TRBV20-1; CDR3 DNA: TGCAGTGCTAGAGTCCAGGGTCTCTACAATGAGCAGTTCTTC; CDR3 protein: CSARVQGLYNEQFF
D gene: .; J gene: TRBJ2-1; clone size: few; V gene: TRBV6-5; CDR3 DNA: TGTGCCAGCAGTTACTGGCAGGGGTCGGTGGATGAGCAGTTCTTC; CDR3 protein: CASSYWQGSVDEQFF